A selection of T cell receptor beta chains follows, all from one sample in a study of T cell responses to AZD1222 COVID-19 vaccine. Clones were read by immunoSEQ multiplex PCR, and TCRdb kept only the in-frame ones, dropping some. Of about 97,000 clones listed, roughly 86% are singletons. The material sequenced was peripheral blood, taken on day 0 of AZD1222 vaccination. These receptors were taken from an adult in good health. Both conserved end residues are part of each CDR3. Each record gives: clone size, J gene, V gene, D gene, CDR3 DNA, CDR3 protein. The D gene is left open where the match is weak. Some rows have no size entry. The others give once, few or many, or a class for an expanded clone.

>NA|TRBJ2-1|TRBV5-4|NA
TGTGCCAGCAGCTTGCTCAGGGGCACCTACAATGAGCAGTTCTTC
CASSLLRGTYNEQFF
>NA|TRBJ2-7|TRBV6-5|TRBD1
TGTGCCAGCAGGAGGGACAGCTTATACGAGCAGTACTTC
CASRRDSLYEQYF
>NA|TRBJ2-7|TRBV5-1|NA
TGCGCCAGCAGCTTGGGGACTACCCAGGTCCACGAGCAGTACTTC
CASSLGTTQVHEQYF
>NA|TRBJ1-2|TRBV9|NA
TGTGCCAGCAGGGGGCGGGGTGACGGCTATGGCTACACCTTC
CASRGRGDGYGYTF
>NA|TRBJ1-5|TRBV27|TRBD1
TGTGCCAGCAGTTCGGACAGGGGCGGGGGTCAGCCCCAGCATTTT
CASSSDRGGGQPQHF
>NA|TRBJ2-2|TRBV4-3|TRBD2
TGCGCCAGCAGCCCCGTGGTCGGGGAGGGGCTGTTTTTT
CASSPVVGEGLFF
>NA|TRBJ1-5|TRBV6-5|NA
TGTGCCAGTGTCCGGACGGCTTGGAATCAGCCCCAGCATTTT
CASVRTAWNQPQHF
>NA|TRBJ1-1|TRBV5-1|TRBD1
TGCGCCAGCAGCGGATTGACAGGGTTGAACACTGAAGCTTTCTTT
CASSGLTGLNTEAFF
>NA|TRBJ2-3|TRBV10-3|NA
TGTGCCATCAGTGAGGCGGCTAGCACAGATACGCAGTATTTT
CAISEAASTDTQYF
>NA|TRBJ1-1|TRBV7-2|NA
TGTGCCAGCAGCTTAGCCGGGACTCTGGAGAACACTGAAGCTTTCTTT
CASSLAGTLENTEAFF
>NA|TRBJ1-6|TRBV14|TRBD1
TGTGCCAGCAACACCAGGGGGTACAATTCACCCCTCCACTTT
CASNTRGYNSPLHF
>NA|TRBJ1-1|TRBV19|TRBD1
TGTGCCAGTAGTATGAGGTTTTGGGGACAGGGTACGTTGAACACTGAAGCTTTCTTT
CASSMRFWGQGTLNTEAFF
>NA|TRBJ2-2|TRBV4-3|NA
TGCGCCAGCAGCCAAGATCTTTCGGACACCGGGGAGCTGTTTTTT
CASSQDLSDTGELFF
>NA|TRBJ2-6|TRBV29-1|NA
TGCAGCGTCTTTGACTCTGGGGCCAACGTCCTGACTTTC
CSVFDSGANVLTF
>NA|TRBJ2-5|TRBV30|NA
TGTGCCTGGAGTGTCTTGAGGGGGGAGGGAGAGACCCAGTACTTC
CAWSVLRGEGETQYF
>few|TRBJ1-1|TRBV12-3/TRBV12-4|NA
TGTGCCAGCAGCTTAGGGGGTAGCACTGAAGCTTTCTTT
CASSLGGSTEAFF
>NA|TRBJ2-4|TRBV4-1|NA
TGCGCCAGCAGCCAAGACCCAGTTAACATTCAGTACTTC
CASSQDPVNIQYF
>NA|TRBJ2-2|TRBV9|NA
TGTGCCAGCAGCGTAGTATCAGGCGCGAACACCGGGGAGCTGTTTTTT
CASSVVSGANTGELFF
>NA|TRBJ2-5|TRBV6-6|TRBD2
TGTGCCAGCAGACAGCCGGGACTAGCGGGTCAAGAGACCCAGTACTTC
CASRQPGLAGQETQYF
>NA|TRBJ2-7|TRBV12-3/TRBV12-4|NA
TGTGCCAGCAGTAGAGGTGGGCCCTCTCGGCGGGACTTC
CASSRGGPSRRDF
>NA|TRBJ2-7|TRBV5-6|TRBD1
TGTGCCAGCAGCTCCTACAGGGGGAGCTCCTACGAGCAGTACTTC
CASSSYRGSSYEQYF
>NA|TRBJ2-6|TRBV29-1|NA
TGCAGCGTTGGGGCTGGGGCCAACGTCCTGACTTTC
CSVGAGANVLTF
>NA|TRBJ1-2|TRBV2|NA
TGTGCCAGCAGTGAGAGGGCGTTTGGCTACACCTTC
CASSERAFGYTF
>NA|TRBJ1-5|TRBV19|TRBD1
TGTGCCAGTGGCCCGACAGGGGTCGGTCAGCCCCAGCATTTT
CASGPTGVGQPQHF
>NA|TRBJ1-4|TRBV27|NA
TGTGCCAGCAGTAACACCTTCGGTCAGAGAGTAGAGCGGGAAAAACTGTTTTTT
CASSNTFGQRVEREKLFF
>NA|TRBJ1-5|TRBV30|TRBD1
TGTGCCTGGAAGGACAGGGGAAGCAATCAGCCCCAGCATTTT
CAWKDRGSNQPQHF
>NA|TRBJ1-3|TRBV14|NA
TGTGCCAGCAGCCAAGATTTTAGCCACTCTGGAAACACCATATATTTT
CASSQDFSHSGNTIYF
>once|TRBJ2-3|TRBV11-2|NA
TGTGCCAGCAGCTTAGATCGGTACAACACAGATACGCAGTATTTT
CASSLDRYNTDTQYF
>NA|TRBJ1-2|TRBV4-1|TRBD1
TGCGCCAGCAGCCGGGACAGGGACTATGGCTACACCTTC
CASSRDRDYGYTF
>NA|TRBJ1-1|TRBV6-5|NA
TGTGCCAGCAGGGGGCAGGTTAACACTGAAGCTTTCTTT
CASRGQVNTEAFF
>NA|TRBJ2-4|TRBV15|NA
TGTGCCACCAGCGGGGGCGTAGCCAAAAACATTCAGTACTTC
CATSGGVAKNIQYF
>NA|TRBJ2-1|TRBV11-2|NA
TGTGCCAGCGCCTTCTCACGGGCCTACAATGAGCAGTTCTTC
CASAFSRAYNEQFF
>few|TRBJ2-5|TRBV6-5|NA
TGTGCCAGCAGAGGAGAGTACAGTGAGCGGACCCAGTACTTC
CASRGEYSERTQYF
>NA|TRBJ2-5|TRBV7-8|NA
TGTGCCAGCAGCTTAGTCAGGGGTGGAGAGACCCAGTACTTC
CASSLVRGGETQYF
>NA|TRBJ1-2|TRBV6-5|NA
TGTGCCAGCAGTTACTCGTCGGAAGCGGACTATGGCTACACCTTC
CASSYSSEADYGYTF
>NA|TRBJ2-1|TRBV2|NA
TGTGCCAGCAGTTTTGACAGATACAATGAGCAGTTCTTC
CASSFDRYNEQFF
>NA|TRBJ1-1|TRBV12-3/TRBV12-4|NA
TGTGCCAGCACCCCAGTGGTGAACACTGAAGCTTTCTTT
CASTPVVNTEAFF
>once|TRBJ2-1|TRBV5-6|NA
TGTGCCAGCAGCTTGGCCGCCGACTCCTACAATGAGCAGTTCTTC
CASSLAADSYNEQFF
>NA|TRBJ1-3|TRBV30|NA
TGTGCCTGGACGATTCCGGGCAGAAGAAACACCATATATTTT
CAWTIPGRRNTIYF
>NA|TRBJ2-5|TRBV9|NA
TGTGCCAGCAGCGTAGGGGGCCTACAAGAGACCCAGTACTTC
CASSVGGLQETQYF
>NA|TRBJ2-1|TRBV28|NA
TGTGCCAGCAGCCGGATTGCGCGGCTTAGTGCCAATGAGCAGTTCTTC
CASSRIARLSANEQFF
>NA|TRBJ1-4|TRBV9|NA
TGTGCCAGCAGCGTAGCACCTCGGGTTGGGACCGGAGCAACTAATGAAAAACTGTTTTTT
CASSVAPRVGTGATNEKLFF
>NA|TRBJ1-1|TRBV6-5|NA
TGTGCCAGCAGTTACTCGAAAGGACTCTCGAACACTGAAGCTTTCTTT
CASSYSKGLSNTEAFF
>NA|TRBJ2-5|TRBV5-1|NA
TGCGCCAGCAGCTTGGCGGGCAGTTGGAAAGAGACCCAGTACTTC
CASSLAGSWKETQYF
>NA|TRBJ1-3|TRBV19|NA
TGTGCCAGTACCCCCTCTGGCCCCGGAGGGTCTGGAAACACCATATATTTT
CASTPSGPGGSGNTIYF
>NA|TRBJ1-6|TRBV27|NA
TGTGCCAGCAGTCCCGGGACCTTGGGGGCCGCTAATAATTCACCCCTCCACTTT
CASSPGTLGAANNSPLHF
>NA|TRBJ1-1|TRBV28|TRBD1
TGTGCCAGCAGTACCCGGACAGGATCCACTGAAGCTTTCTTT
CASSTRTGSTEAFF
>once|TRBJ1-3|TRBV19|NA
TGTGCCAGTAGTATCCCGGGAGGGGCTGGAAACACCATATATTTT
CASSIPGGAGNTIYF